This T cell receptor (beta chain) was obtained from a study of human T cells and chemical hapten exposure. Study-wide context: Small pooled library volume differences chiefly drove per-sample TCR yield variation. Study-level findings and limits: Large CDR3 similarity clusters arose significantly more often from expanded TCRs than from controls. PT1 expanded TCR counts and patch test score correlated positively. Once DPC sensitization occurred, TCRs above 1 in 1000 frequency showed no change.

In this sample, this clonotype turned up many times. Its target is not known. CDR3 length equals 16 residues. In germline, CDR1 is SGHKS, CDR2 YYEKEE (reference sequence). V was shortened by 0 bases and J by 8 bases, with 18 bases between the two germline ends. Each CDR3 protein is one row after TCRdb ran MiXCR on the RACE reads. The repertoire consists of roughly 380,000 distinct CDR3 sequences, with roughly 5% occurring once and the leading ten covering 2.5% to 3%. Regarding time point: pre-sensitization, week 0. Treatment indicated: therapeutic diphenylcyclopropenone sensitization with weekly scalp DPC.

Material: whole blood, obtained in connection with sensitization to the hapten diphenylcyclopropenone (DPC). The sequence was collected from a woman between 45 and 65 years old with alopecia areata. Some clones in this sample may be carry-over from other donors' samples. The gene calls are TRBV5-5 and TRBJ2-1; maybe TRBD2 (6 bases). The CDR3 region has the DNA TGTGCCAGCAGCTTGGGCTTAGGGACTGCGGATGATGAGCAGTTCTTC. It yields the protein CASSLGLGTADDEQFF.